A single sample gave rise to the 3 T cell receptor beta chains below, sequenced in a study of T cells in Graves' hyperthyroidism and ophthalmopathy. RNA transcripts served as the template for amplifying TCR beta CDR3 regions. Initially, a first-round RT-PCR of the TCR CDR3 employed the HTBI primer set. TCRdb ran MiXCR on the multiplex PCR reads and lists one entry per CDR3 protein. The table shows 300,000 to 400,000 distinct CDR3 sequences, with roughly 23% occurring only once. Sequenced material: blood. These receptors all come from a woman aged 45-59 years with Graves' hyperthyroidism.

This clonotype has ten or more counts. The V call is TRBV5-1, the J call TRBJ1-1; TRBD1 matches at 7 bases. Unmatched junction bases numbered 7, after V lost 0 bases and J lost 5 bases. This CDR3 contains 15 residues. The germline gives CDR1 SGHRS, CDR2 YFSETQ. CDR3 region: CASSLVQGGRTEAFF. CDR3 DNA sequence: TGCGCCAGCAGCTTGGTTCAAGGGGGCCGGACTGAAGCTTTCTTT.

For the CDR3, the DNA is TGCAGTGCCCTGGTCCGGGACAGATACAATGAGCAGTTCTTC. This codes for CSALVRDRYNEQFF. The chain joins TRBV20-1 to TRBJ2-1, with TRBD1 matching over 7 bases. V shed 6 bases and J 4 bases; nucleotides not matched to a gene: 9. CDR1 DFQATT and CDR2 SNEGSKA come from the germline V gene (reference sequence). This CDR3 has 14 amino acids.

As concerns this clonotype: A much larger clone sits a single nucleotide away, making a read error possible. CDR3 nucleotide sequence: TGCAGTGCCGATCATGGGGGGGCCTCCTACAATGAGCAGTTCTTC. Translation: CSADHGGASYNEQFF. The rearrangement joins TRBV20-1 to TRBJ2-1, with a tentative D call TRBD2 (7 bases). The CDR3 spans 15 residues. Germline lookup yields CDR1 DFQATT and CDR2 SNEGSKA (reference sequence). V lost 6 bases to trimming and J lost 0 bases, with 15 bases between them.